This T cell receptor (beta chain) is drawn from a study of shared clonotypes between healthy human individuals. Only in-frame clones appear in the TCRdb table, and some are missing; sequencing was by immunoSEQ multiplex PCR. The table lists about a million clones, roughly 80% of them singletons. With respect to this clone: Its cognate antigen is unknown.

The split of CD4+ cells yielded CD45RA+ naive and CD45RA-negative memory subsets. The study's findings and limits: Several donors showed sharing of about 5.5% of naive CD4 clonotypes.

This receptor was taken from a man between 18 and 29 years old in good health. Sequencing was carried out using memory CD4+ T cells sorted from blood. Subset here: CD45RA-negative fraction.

CDR3 sequence: CAWSVDLNQPQHF. The CDR3 bases are TGTGCCTGGAGTGTGGACCTCAATCAGCCCCAGCATTTT. This chain uses TRBV30 with TRBJ1-5, with D unresolved. Trimming took 0 bases from V and 3 from J, leaving 6 bases between them. The CDR3 covers 13 residues. Germline V gives CDR1 GTSNPN, CDR2 SVGIG (reference sequence).